This TCR beta chain was obtained from a study of CD8 T cells in ankylosing spondylitis (dated by TCRdb to about 2017). Regarding the research as a whole: T cell receptor beta repertoires were profiled in healthy donors and ankylosing spondylitis patients so that disease-linked TCR variants could be found. In total, the full study cohort was made up of about 99 healthy donors and approximately 24 ankylosing spondylitis patients. Samples of peripheral blood were taken, and for ankylosing spondylitis patients, synovial fluid was collected as well. What the work shows at the level of the full study, not this receptor alone: The disease-linked clones were reported as significantly enriched in matched synovial fluid samples from ankylosing spondylitis patients. In peripheral blood, the disease-linked clones were found at relatively low frequencies and had a CD8+ phenotype. Some of the motif variants had been reported before in the synovial fluid and blood of reactive arthritis patients, a finding that suggests common disease-initiation mechanisms. A TCR beta motif of seven or eight highly homologous amino acid variants appeared characteristic of blood from ankylosing spondylitis patients.

The sample holds a few counts of this clonotype. Its recognized antigen is unknown. Base qualities are not provided; no much larger clone lies one nucleotide away. TCRdb records Illumina HiSeq 2500 as the sequencer. Quantitative 5'-RACE with molecular barcodes was used to prepare TCR beta libraries. Per the source publication's procedure: To identify disease-linked TCR variants, a new computational method was used, one built on a probabilistic model of VDJ rearrangement. TCRdb handled the public reads itself, with Q25 trimming in fastp and clone calling in MiXCR, and kept productive beta chains. Rows are combined by CDR3 protein, so each entry shows the most common genes and DNA. These V and J calls rely on TCRdb rather than the paper's analysis. This sample has roughly 86,000 distinct CDR3 sequences in its table, and about 9.1% of those were observed once. The top ten constitute 5.1% of the sample.

Source material: blood, either unsorted or a sorted T cell fraction (not recorded which). This TCR derives from a male donor with ankylosing spondylitis or in good health (not recorded which).

CDR3 loop: CASSEQTGTENNEQFF. The DNA is as follows: TGTGCCAGCAGTGAACAAACCGGGACAGAAAACAATGAGCAGTTCTTC. The rearranged chain carries TRBV25-1 and TRBJ2-1; TRBD1 lines up with 7 middle nucleotides. The CDR3 holds 16 amino acids from the cysteine to the phenylalanine. Only the CDR3 DNA is retained, 48 bases long and in frame from the first base. Ends trimmed: V by 2 bases, J by 5 bases; bases unmatched to a gene: 9. The germline V gene provides CDR1 MGHDK and CDR2 SYGVNS.